This T cell receptor beta chain originates from a study of T cell responses to AZD1222 COVID-19 vaccine. Study-level results: With dominance at 160-218 and 743-854, vaccine-associated CD4 TCRs spanned spike. Spike-specific TCR breadth and depth were elevated following two AZD1222 doses. Reports indicate that nearly half of spike-specific TCRs are directed at unmutated variant regions.

Some clones are missing from TCRdb's copy, which holds only in-frame ones; the method was immunoSEQ multiplex PCR. This table holds under 150,000 clones, 85% to 90% found once. Concerning this clone itself: The antigen remains unidentified.

Trimming took 4 bases from V and 5 from J; bases not matched to a gene: 13. The CDR3 totals 16 residues. Looked up from germline, CDR1 is SGDLS and CDR2 is YYNGEE. This chain joins TRBV9 and TRBJ2-7; TRBD1 agrees at 9 bases. The sequenced sample was peripheral blood, obtained 28 days after the second AZD1222 dose. The source is an adult who received the AZD1222 COVID-19 vaccine. Here the CDR3 reads CASSPRPTGGVHEQYV. The CDR3 bases are TGTGCCAGCAGCCCTCGGCCCACAGGGGGCGTCCACGAGCAGTACGTC.